This T cell receptor (beta chain) was recorded in a study of shared clonotypes between healthy human individuals (dated by TCRdb to 2018 to 2021). At the level of the whole study: The cohort comprised two women and a few men aged 18 to 49 years. Blood TCR repertoires of about five healthy adults were deeply sequenced to estimate repertoire size and the extent of clonotype sharing between individuals. For each donor, CD4 naive and CD4 memory were each given three plates, CD8 naive was given two plates, and CD8 memory was given one plate. Libraries were prepared and TCR repertoires were sequenced by different laboratories using diverse techniques, in order to increase sequencing depth and limit assay-specific biases. Between about 0.8 and 9 billion PBMCs per donor were obtained by leukapheresis. What the study reported, not specific to this receptor: Sampling was restricted to blood, and TCR repertoires in tissue are likely to differ from TCR repertoires in blood. Because the study included only a small number of donors, the genetic and exposure-history diversity represented was limited. Naive subsets generally had larger estimated clonotype richness than memory subsets did. Rarefaction of sorted-subset datasets indicated incomplete sequencing despite the large sequencing depth. Compared with non-shared clonotypes, clonotypes shared by all four sorted-subset donors had higher generation probabilities. When a handful of donors were compared, the shared fraction of clonotypes was about 5% for naive CD4, 3.5% to 4% for naive CD8, 2% to 2.5% for memory CD4, and 0.4% for memory CD8. Pairwise subsampling led to the expectation that sequencing depth would affect the degree of clonotype sharing among donors.

Comment on this clone: What this receptor recognizes is not known. No much larger clone is present one base from it, and per-base qualities are unavailable.

TCR CDR3 regions were amplified from genomic DNA by multiplex PCR using the deep immunoSEQ assay. Extracted genomic DNA from each cell subset was distributed evenly across all wells of several immunoSEQ 96-well plates, and each plate was treated as a replicate. For sorted subsets, each replicate PCR was loaded with 200 ng genomic DNA, equivalent to approximately 33,000 T cell genomes. Purified libraries were quantified with a Qubit 3.0 fluorometer, sized on a Bioanalyzer 2100, and re-quantified with the KAPA Library Quantification kit. Every immunoSEQ 96-well plate was sequenced on a dedicated single-read 150-cycle Illumina NextSeq 550 flow cell. The original pipeline was this. The immunoSEQ output contained only junctional sequences without quality scores, so filtering could not match that applied to full-length reads. To assign V/J genes and CDR3, sequences were annotated against IMGT germline references using PyIR, a Python wrapper for IgBLAST v1.9. Reads with weak V/J assignments (E-value above 1e-6), missing CDR3, stop codons, out-of-frame junctions, or ambiguous translated residues were removed. A V3J clonotype was defined by an identical inferred V gene, J gene, and CDR3 amino acid sequence. The percentage overlap between two repertoires was calculated by dividing the number of shared unique clonotypes by the size of the smaller repertoire. Richness of each repertoire was evaluated using RTK rarefaction, the Chao1 estimator, and Recon v2.1 estimates of unobserved clonotypes. For all TCRbeta clonotypes obtained by the gDNA method from a few donors, generation probabilities were computed with OLGA. The table was pulled from immuneACCESS by TCRdb, which kept in-frame rearrangements only. Such tables lose some clones; where checked, under half of the loss comes from unresolved V genes, and the rest has no known cause. D and trimming come from the DNA, and the V and J calls and clone size come from that table. Present in this sample are just over 2,000,000 clones, 95% of which were seen just once. The ten largest make up under 0.15% of the sample.

Donors were healthy HIV-negative adults with no recently reported acute infections or vaccinations. Only Caucasian adults living in Nashville, Tennessee, USA were represented among the donors. CD4+ T cells were enriched by magnetic negative selection; naive cells were then positively selected on CD45RA, and the negative fraction formed the memory subset. After blood collection by leukapheresis, PBMCs were isolated using Ficoll-Histopaque density gradient centrifugation and then cryopreserved in the vapor phase of liquid nitrogen. Purity and quantity of every magnetically sorted T cell population were checked by analytical flow cytometry. Each sorted fraction had its genomic DNA isolated and then quantified by UV absorbance on a Nanodrop 2000c. Via the germline V gene, CDR1 is SQVTM and CDR2 ANQGSEA. The germline ends are 15 bases apart after V is trimmed by 6 bases and J by 10 bases. The CDR3 covers 11 residues, taking in both the cysteine and the phenylalanine. Here the CDR3 DNA is all that survives: 33 bases in frame from base 1.

The chain is encoded by TRBV29-1 joined to TRBJ1-1; the D segment could be TRBD1, given 5 matching bases. Material for sequencing was naive CD4+ T cells sorted from blood. The sample's cell subset or site label, in plain terms: CD45RA+ positively selected. This clonotype was sampled from a man younger than 35 in good health. CDR3 protein: CSVVIGGRAFF. The nucleotide sequence reads as follows: TGCAGCGTCGTGATCGGGGGACGAGCTTTCTTT.